The 30 T cell receptor beta chains below were found in one sample sequenced in a study of blood T cells in healthy people across ages. A J-beta primer mix and a sample-barcoded 5' primer were used in a second PCR of roughly 7 to 12 cycles. One entry per CDR3 protein results from TCRdb running MiXCR on the 5' RACE reads. In the table there are about 2 million distinct CDR3 sequences, 49% of which are singletons. Input material: blood. These receptors came from a woman in her 40s in good health.

The chain links TRBV24-1 to TRBJ2-3; D may be TRBD1 or TRBD2 (5 bases each). This CDR3 region has 14 residues. CDR1 and CDR2 (germline): KGHDR, SFDVKD. Trimming left V 7 bases short and J 0 bases short, with 10 bases between. The CDR3 DNA reads as TGTGCCACCAGGGGGGAACATAGCACAGATACGCAGTATTTT. Its protein product is CATRGEHSTDTQYF.

V is TRBV28 and J is TRBJ2-1, with D perhaps matching TRBD2 (7 bases). Germline lookup yields CDR1 MDHEN and CDR2 SYDVKM. The CDR3 is 15 residues long. V dropped 6 bases and J dropped 6 bases, with 18 bases sitting between them. The CDR3 spells CASSGTGGGRNEQFF. CDR3 sequence (DNA): TGTGCCAGCAGCGGAACGGGGGGCGGACGCAATGAGCAGTTCTTC.

The genes are TRBV20-1 and TRBJ1-1; D call uncertain. CDR3 length: 16 amino acids. Trimming cost V 2 bases and J 1 base, with 17 bases left between them. CDR1 is DFQATT, CDR2 SNEGSKA, per germline (reference sequence). CDR3 protein: CSARTSRGRSNTEAFF. The CDR3 DNA reads TGCAGTGCTAGAACGAGTCGTGGCAGATCGAACACTGAAGCTTTCTTT.

As regards this clonotype: This sequence may be a read error, since a much larger clone differs from it by one base. This chain uses TRBV6-2 or TRBV6-3 with TRBJ2-5, with D possibly being TRBD1 (6 bases). Germline CDR1 and CDR2: MNHEY and SVGEGT. The CDR3 is made up of 12 amino acids. The V and J ends lost 6 bases and 5 bases respectively, with 10 bases between them. The CDR3 DNA sequence: TGTGCCAGCAGATCAGGGGCGGAGACCCAGTACTTC. Translation: CASRSGAETQYF.

J is TRBJ2-4 and V is TRBV3-1; 8 bases line up with TRBD1. This CDR3 is built from 15 residues. Germline V gene data show CDR1 as LGHDT and CDR2 as YNNKEL (reference sequence). The trim removed 3 bases at V and 3 bases at J, leaving 4 bases unmatched. Written as DNA, the CDR3 is TGTGCCAGCAGCCAGACTACAGGGGGCAAAAACATTCAGTACTTC. This codes for CASSQTTGGKNIQYF.

The gene calls are TRBV27 and TRBJ1-4, with 8 positions matching TRBD1. With 6 bases clipped from V and 0 bases from J, the junction kept 12 bases outside the gene matches. CDR1 is MNHEY, CDR2 SMNVEV, per germline (reference sequence). The CDR3 covers 18 residues. DNA for the CDR3: TGTGCCAGCAGCAAAATACAGGGGGTTCGACCAACTAATGAAAAACTGTTTTTT. It is translated as CASSKIQGVRPTNEKLFF.

CDR3 residues: CSARSRQMQTPYNEQFF. The CDR3 nucleotides are TGCAGTGCTAGATCTAGACAGATGCAAACCCCGTACAATGAGCAGTTCTTC. The chain combines TRBV20-1 with TRBJ2-1, with D tentatively TRBD1 (5 bases). The CDR3 runs to 17 residues. With 2 bases removed from V and 4 bases from J, the gap between germline ends came to 21 bases. Germline V gene data show CDR1 as DFQATT and CDR2 as SNEGSKA (reference sequence).

The table lists this clonotype with a few counts. The chain links TRBV7-9 to TRBJ2-1; 7 bases match TRBD2. The V gene end was trimmed by 1 base and the J gene end by 14 bases; junction bases not matched to a gene: 26. Looked up from germline, CDR1 is SEHNR and CDR2 is FQNEAQ (reference sequence). CDR3 length: 19 amino acids. DNA of the CDR3: TGTGCCAGCAGCTTAGTGAGTACCCAGCGGGGACCCCTCGTTTCTCGAAAGTTCTTC. Protein sequence: CASSLVSTQRGPLVSRKFF.

The chain employs TRBV6-1 and TRBJ2-7; 11 nucleotides line up with TRBD1. Unmatched junction bases numbered 2, after V lost 8 bases and J lost 2 bases. The CDR3 spans 13 residues. Germline V gene data show CDR1 as MNHNS and CDR2 as SASEGT. CDR3 DNA sequence: TGTGCCAGCGGACAGGGGGCTACCTACGAGCAGTACTTC. This gives the protein CASGQGATYEQYF.

This chain connects TRBV6-2 or TRBV6-3 to TRBJ2-4; 10 nucleotides match TRBD1. The J call may not be correct, given that the DNA end is closer to TRBJ2-7. The germline CDR1 and CDR2 sequences are MNHEY and SVGEGT. The CDR3 consists of 15 residues. The CDR3 sequence is CASSWGTGDPYEQYF. CDR3 bases: TGTGCCAGCAGTTGGGGGACAGGGGACCCCTACGAGCAGTACTTC.

This clonotype was observed a handful of times. The chain carries TRBV7-9 and TRBJ2-7, with D unclear. Germline CDR1 SEHNR, CDR2 FQNEAQ (reference sequence). Trimming left V 4 bases short and J 4 bases short, with 11 bases between. The CDR3 has 13 residues. The CDR3 reads CASSSPENYEQYF. The CDR3 DNA reads as TGTGCCAGCAGCTCACCGGAAAATTACGAGCAGTACTTC. The full variable domain, in which reference TRBV7-9 and TRBJ2-7 provide the parts outside the CDR3, is DTGVSQNPRHKITKRGQNVTFRCDPISEHNRLYWYRQTLGQGPEFLTYFQNEAQLEKSRLLSDRFSAERPKGSFSTLEIQRTEQGDSAMYLCASSSPENYEQYFGPGTRLTVT.

V and J are TRBV5-1 and TRBJ1-2, with D possibly TRBD1 on 5 matching bases. There are 14 residues in the CDR3. Trimming removed 0 bases at V and 7 bases at J, with 13 bases between. Germline loops: CDR1 SGHRS, CDR2 YFSETQ. The CDR3 loop reads CASSLAGAASGYTF. The CDR3 DNA is TGCGCCAGCAGCTTGGCCGGGGCGGCTTCTGGCTACACCTTC.

A few counts support this clonotype. This chain connects TRBV24-1 to TRBJ2-5; D ambiguous. V lost 3 bases and J lost 1, with 14 bases in between. The CDR3 length is 16 residues. Germline CDR1 is KGHDR and CDR2 is SFDVKD. This chain's CDR3 is CATSDPRTGVQETQYF. CDR3 in DNA: TGTGCCACCAGTGATCCTCGGACGGGCGTCCAAGAGACCCAGTACTTC.

This clonotype turned up a few times. The chain combines TRBV20-1 with TRBJ2-7, with 9 bases aligning to TRBD1. J lost 6 bases, V lost 4 bases, and 10 bases had no gene match. This CDR3 spans 14 amino acids. Germline V gene lookup returns CDR1 DFQATT and CDR2 SNEGSKA (reference sequence). CDR3 in DNA: TGCAGTGCTAAACAGGGGGCAATCAGCCTCGAGCAGTACTTC. It is translated as CSAKQGAISLEQYF.

The V gene is TRBV29-1, the J gene TRBJ1-1; D unclear. The V gene's germline CDR1 is SQVTM and CDR2 ANQGSEA. Deletions cut 8 bases from V and 2 bases from J, with 24 bases between. The CDR3 has 16 residues. CDR3 coding DNA: TGCAGCATCTTTAGCCCTAGTGATAGCCTTAACACTGAAGCTTTCTTT. Translation: CSIFSPSDSLNTEAFF.

The chain recombines TRBV12-3 or TRBV12-4 with TRBJ2-3; D not certain. The V and J ends lost 7 bases and 0 bases respectively, with 11 bases between them. The CDR3 consists of 14 residues. This chain's CDR3 is CASKLGSSTDTQYF. The CDR3 bases are TGTGCCAGCAAGCTGGGGTCGAGCACAGATACGCAGTATTTT.

This clonotype was detected a few times. The chain combines TRBV4-1 with TRBJ2-4; TRBD2 agrees at 9 bases. The DNA end lines up better with TRBJ2-5; the J call may be wrong. The CDR3 runs to 17 residues. The germline CDR1 and CDR2 sequences are MGHRA and YSYEKL. The CDR3 nucleotides are TGCGCCAGCAGCCAAGATCCGAGGGCTAGCGGGGAAGGGACCCAGTACTTC. This encodes CASSQDPRASGEGTQYF.

V usage is TRBV29-1 and J usage is TRBJ2-6; D remains unclear. CDR1 SQVTM and CDR2 ANQGSEA come from the germline V gene. The CDR3 length is 15 residues. Trimming removed 5 bases from V and 0 bases from J, with 11 bases in between. The CDR3 region is CSVRQGISGANVLTF. The CDR3 nucleotides read TGCAGCGTTAGGCAAGGGATCTCTGGGGCCAACGTCCTGACTTTC.

The chain combines TRBV6-5 with TRBJ2-7; 10 nucleotides align to TRBD1. The CDR3 sequence is 16 residues long. With 6 bases clipped from V and 2 bases from J, the junction kept 10 bases outside the gene matches. Per germline, CDR1 MNHEY and CDR2 SVGAGI. CDR3 amino acids: CASSSRQGAQTYEQYF. The DNA for the CDR3 is TGTGCCAGCAGCTCGAGACAGGGGGCGCAAACCTACGAGCAGTACTTC.

There are a few counts of this clonotype. The chain carries TRBV28 and TRBJ2-6; D may be TRBD1 (5 bases). The CDR3 totals 17 residues. Between the trimmed V and J ends, which lost 2 bases and 2 bases, there was a span of 13 bases. CDR1 is MDHEN and CDR2 is SYDVKM in the germline V gene. The CDR3 sequence is CASSLTAGLAGANVLTF. CDR3 DNA sequence: TGTGCCAGCAGTTTAACGGCAGGGTTGGCTGGGGCCAACGTCCTGACTTTC.

A few counts support this clonotype. The rearrangement uses TRBV20-1 and TRBJ2-1, with 10 nucleotides matching TRBD2. With V trimmed by 1 base and J by 2 bases, 8 bases remained unmatched. Germline V CDR1 and CDR2: DFQATT, SNEGSKA (reference sequence). The CDR3 contains 17 residues. The CDR3 sequence is CSARVPLAGGPYNEQFF. CDR3 bases: TGCAGTGCTAGAGTACCCTTAGCGGGGGGCCCCTACAATGAGCAGTTCTTC.

The chain recombines TRBV28 with TRBJ2-1; 12 bases fit TRBD2. CDR3 length: 20 amino acids. Germline CDR1 MDHEN, CDR2 SYDVKM. The V and J ends lost 3 bases and 5 bases, in that order; junction bases with no gene match: 17. The CDR3 DNA follows: TGTGCCAGCAGTTTCGGCCCCTCTAGCGGGGGGGCGTTAATAAACAATGAGCAGTTCTTC. Translation: CASSFGPSSGGALINNEQFF.

The V gene is TRBV27, the J gene TRBJ2-4; TRBD1 aligns across 8 bases. The germline V gene encodes CDR1 MNHEY and CDR2 SMNVEV (reference sequence). V was pared by 7 bases and J by 4 bases, with 3 bases of the junction left unmatched. The length of the CDR3 is 13 residues. The CDR3 DNA reads as TGTGCCAGCATGGGACAGGTGAAAAACATTCAGTACTTC. Protein: CASMGQVKNIQYF.

The rearrangement links TRBV18 to TRBJ2-3; D is possibly TRBD1 (5 bases). Germline V gene lookup returns CDR1 KGHSH and CDR2 LQKENI. V was shortened by 2 bases and J by 2 bases, with 14 bases between the two germline ends. This CDR3 is built from 16 residues. This chain's CDR3 is CASSPIGHGPTDTQYF. CDR3 nucleotide sequence: TGTGCCAGCTCACCAATCGGACACGGACCCACAGATACGCAGTATTTT.

The chain has TRBV11-2 and TRBJ2-1, with 10 bases that match TRBD1. V shed 1 base and J 7 bases; nucleotides not matched to a gene: 7. The CDR3 is 16 residues long. Germline-derived CDR1 and CDR2 are SGHAT and FQNNGV. The CDR3 loop is CASSLGGTGEINEQFF. The CDR3 DNA follows: TGTGCCAGCAGCTTAGGTGGGACAGGGGAAATTAATGAGCAGTTCTTC.

The chain is built from TRBV11-3 and TRBJ2-1; 7 bases match TRBD2. CDR3 size: 16 residues. The germline gives CDR1 SGHNT, CDR2 YENEEA. V dropped 5 bases and J dropped 4; count of bases not matched to a gene: 11. CDR3 nucleotides: TGTGCCAGCAGCCACTCGGGGAGGGGATTGTACAATGAGCAGTTCTTC. It encodes CASSHSGRGLYNEQFF.

The V gene is TRBV20-1, the J gene TRBJ2-3; D not certain. The germline V gene has CDR1 DFQATT and CDR2 SNEGSKA (reference sequence). Trimming stripped 2 bases from V and 0 bases from J, with 12 bases between. The CDR3 length is 15 residues. Written as DNA, the CDR3 is TGCAGTGCTAGATTTGGCAGAGAAAGCACAGATACGCAGTATTTT. Encoded protein: CSARFGRESTDTQYF.

The chain combines TRBV20-1 with TRBJ2-5, with TRBD1 as a possible D gene (5 bases). Trimming took 3 bases from V and 1 from J, leaving 15 bases between them. This CDR3 is built from 15 residues. CDR1 and CDR2 (germline): DFQATT, SNEGSKA (reference sequence). The chain's CDR3 is CSASGDSTVQETQYF. The CDR3 nucleotides read TGCAGTGCTAGTGGTGATTCGACAGTCCAAGAGACCCAGTACTTC.

Worth noting for this clonotype: One base away lies a much larger clone, so this may be a sequencing read error. The J gene is TRBJ2-7, the V gene TRBV5-1; 16 positions agree with TRBD2. The V gene's germline CDR1 is SGHRS and CDR2 YFSETQ. V lost 5 bases to trimming and J lost 7 bases; unmatched junction nucleotides: 12. The length of the CDR3 is 17 residues. CDR3 in DNA: TGCGCCAGCAGAGCCGTTGGGACTAGCGGGGGGGCACATGAGCAGTACTTC. Amino acid sequence: CASRAVGTSGGAHEQYF. Full variable domain (outside the CDR3, taken from reference TRBV5-1 and TRBJ2-7): KAGVTQTPRYLIKTRGQQVTLSCSPISGHRSVSWYQQTPGQGLQFLFEYFSETQRNKGNFPGRFSGRQFSNSRSEMNVSTLELGDSALYLCASRAVGTSGGAHEQYFGPGTRLTVT.

The rearrangement uses TRBV7-2 and TRBJ1-4; 7 nucleotides agree with TRBD1. There are 15 residues in the CDR3. The germline gives CDR1 SGHTA, CDR2 FQGNSA. Unmatched junction bases numbered 7, after V lost 2 bases and J lost 7 bases. The CDR3 DNA follows: TGTGCCAGCAGCTTACAGGGGGGGCGTTGTGAAAAACTGTTTTTT. This translates into CASSLQGGRCEKLFF.